This T cell receptor beta chain stems from a study of shared clonotypes between healthy human individuals. Donors included only healthy HIV-negative adults lacking recent acute infections or vaccinations. The length of the CDR3 is 14 residues. CDR1 is MNHEY and CDR2 is SMNVEV in the germline V gene (reference sequence). Trimming removed 7 bases from V and 7 bases from J, with 17 bases in between. Only in-frame clones appear in the TCRdb table, and some are missing; sequencing was by immunoSEQ multiplex PCR. The sample has 2 million to 2.5 million clones, around 95% seen once. The V gene is TRBV27, the J gene TRBJ2-1, with D possibly being TRBD2 (6 bases). The origin of this receptor is a man in his late teens or twenties in good health. The sequencing input was naive CD4+ T cells sorted from blood. Subset of the sample: CD45RA+ positively selected. The CDR3 spells CASTSRLVVNEQFF. CDR3 coding DNA: TGTGCCAGCACGTCTAGACTAGTCGTTAATGAGCAGTTCTTC.